This T cell receptor beta chain was captured by sequencing in a study of CD8+CD57+ T cells in acquired aplastic anemia. Study-level background: Across the sorted CD4+ and CD8+ cells, DNA amounts averaged roughly 3.5 ug.

Only patients with CD8+CD57+ cell expansion on flow cytometry were chosen for sequencing. There were no patients without severe acquired aplastic anemia. Patients were treatment-naive when blood was sampled. General study findings and limits: Between the patient and control groups, CD8+ Simpson's diversity did not differ significantly.

This clonotype was seen repeatedly, ten times or more. Its antigen remains unknown. The V gene's germline CDR1 is SGHTA and CDR2 FQGNSA. V was cut by 1 base and J by 10 bases, with 8 bases left in between. CDR3 length equals 13 residues. Template material for TCR beta VDJ and CDR3 profiling consisted of genomic DNA. TCRdb analysed the reads with MiXCR anew, one entry per CDR3 protein. The table records around 170,000 distinct CDR3 sequences, 48% of them present only once. The sequenced material came from sorted CD4+, CD8+, or CD8+CD57+ T cells (not recorded which) from PBMCs. The chain recombines TRBV7-2 with TRBJ1-6; D call uncertain. The receptor was isolated from a human donor with aplastic anemia. This chain's CDR3 is CASSLDGNSPLHF. The CDR3 DNA follows: TGTGCCAGCAGCTTAGATGGGAACTCACCCCTCCACTTT. Based on the CDR3 plus reference TRBV7-2 and TRBJ1-6, the full variable domain is GAGVSQSPSNKVTEKGKDVELRCDPISGHTALYWYRQSLGQGLEFLIYFQGNSAPDKSGLPSDRFSAERTGGSVSTLTIQRTQQEDSAVYLCASSLDGNSPLHFGNGTRLTVT.